A single sample is the source of the 2 T cell receptor beta chains below, sequenced in a study of blood T cell repertoires in COVID-19. The protocol was immunoSEQ multiplex PCR, while the TCRdb copy is restricted to in-frame clones and leaves out a portion. The data show 200,000 to 250,000 clones, with 82% seen just once and about 3.7% held by the top ten. Sequencing was performed on PBMCs or T cells enriched from blood (not recorded which). These receptors all stem from an older woman who had recovered from COVID-19.

The chain uses TRBV7-9 and TRBJ1-4; D may be TRBD1 (5 bases). CDR3 length equals 15 residues. Germline CDR1 is SEHNR and CDR2 is FQNEAQ (reference sequence). Trimming stripped 2 bases from V and 7 bases from J, with 14 bases between. CDR3 in amino acids: CASSLRLSGGEKLFF. The CDR3 region has the DNA TGTGCCAGCAGCTTAAGGCTTTCGGGGGGTGAAAAACTGTTTTTT.

The V and J genes are TRBV28 and TRBJ1-5; D might be TRBD1 (5 bases). CDR1 is MDHEN and CDR2 is SYDVKM in the germline V gene. V lost 7 bases and J lost 7, with 14 bases in between. The CDR3 extends over 13 amino acids. The CDR3 is CASTSGWVQPQHF. The DNA of the CDR3 is TGTGCCAGCACCTCAGGGTGGGTCCAGCCCCAGCATTTT.